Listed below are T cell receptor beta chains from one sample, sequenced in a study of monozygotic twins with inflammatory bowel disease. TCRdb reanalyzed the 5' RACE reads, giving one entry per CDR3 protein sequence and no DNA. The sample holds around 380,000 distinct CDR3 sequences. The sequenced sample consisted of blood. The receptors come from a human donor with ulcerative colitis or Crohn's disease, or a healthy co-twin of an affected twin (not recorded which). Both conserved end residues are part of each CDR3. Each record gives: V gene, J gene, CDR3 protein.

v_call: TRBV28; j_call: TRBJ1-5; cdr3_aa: CASCTSQALQHF
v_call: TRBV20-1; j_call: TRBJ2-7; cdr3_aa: CSASAAGRTYEQYF
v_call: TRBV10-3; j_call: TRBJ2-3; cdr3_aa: CAIGGQGAFEDTQYF
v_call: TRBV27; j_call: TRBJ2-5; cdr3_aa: CASSLGTAPRETQYF
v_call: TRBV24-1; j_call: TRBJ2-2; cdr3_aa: CATSDLGSNTGELFF
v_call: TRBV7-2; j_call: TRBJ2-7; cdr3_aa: CASSLVSVPNEQYF
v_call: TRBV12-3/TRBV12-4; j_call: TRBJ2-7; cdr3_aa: CASRAGTSGLYEQYF
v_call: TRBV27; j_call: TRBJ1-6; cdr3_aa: CASSFGNSPLHF
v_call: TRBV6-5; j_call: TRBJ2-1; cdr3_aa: CASSYSISGGSFEQFF
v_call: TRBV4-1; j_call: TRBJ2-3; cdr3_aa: CASSQGAVSTDTQYF
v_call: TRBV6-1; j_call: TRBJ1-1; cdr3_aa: CASIGGGFEAFF
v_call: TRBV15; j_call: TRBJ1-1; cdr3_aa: CATSRGPSFNTEAFF
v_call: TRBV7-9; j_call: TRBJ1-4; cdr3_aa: CASSLTGTNEKLFF
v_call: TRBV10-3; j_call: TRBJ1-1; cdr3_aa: CAISGSRGTGNTEAFF
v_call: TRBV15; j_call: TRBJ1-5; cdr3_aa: CATSRGVGGSSNQPQHF
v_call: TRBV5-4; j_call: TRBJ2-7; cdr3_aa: CASSTLAGGYEQYF
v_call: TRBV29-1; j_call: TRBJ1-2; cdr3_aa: CSVEETTNYGYTF
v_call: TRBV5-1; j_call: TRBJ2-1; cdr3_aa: CASSFGGGGFEQFF
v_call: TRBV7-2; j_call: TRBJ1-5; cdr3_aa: CASSPYRGSNQPQHF
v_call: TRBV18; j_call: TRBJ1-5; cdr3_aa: CASSPGTGVQPQHF
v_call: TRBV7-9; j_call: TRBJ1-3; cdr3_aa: CASSHRTGKSSGNTIYF
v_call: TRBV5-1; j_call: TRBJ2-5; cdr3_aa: CASIGTQETQYF
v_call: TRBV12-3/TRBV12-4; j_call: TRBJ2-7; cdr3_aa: CASSLALGGSGSFTEQYF
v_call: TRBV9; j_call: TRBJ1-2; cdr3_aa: CASSDQGRGYGYTF
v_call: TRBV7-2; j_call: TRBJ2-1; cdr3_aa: CASNLRGDLYNEQFF
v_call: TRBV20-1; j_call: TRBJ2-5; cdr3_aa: CSARTAGETQYF
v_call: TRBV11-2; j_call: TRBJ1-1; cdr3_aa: CASSLERGLGAFF
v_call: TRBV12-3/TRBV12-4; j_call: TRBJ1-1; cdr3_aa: CASSLGRSLFAEAFF
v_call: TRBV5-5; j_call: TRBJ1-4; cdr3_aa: CASCDRIDEKLFF
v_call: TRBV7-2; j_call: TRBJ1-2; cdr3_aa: CASSPGARRLSTF
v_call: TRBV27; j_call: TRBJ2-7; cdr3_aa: CASSMTALLPYEQYF
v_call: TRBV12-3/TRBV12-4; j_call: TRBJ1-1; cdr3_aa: CASSPRQGGGGEAFF
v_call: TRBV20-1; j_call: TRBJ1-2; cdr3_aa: CSAKYSGQGSYTF
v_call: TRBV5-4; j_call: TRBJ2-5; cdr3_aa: CASSLKAGGTETQYF
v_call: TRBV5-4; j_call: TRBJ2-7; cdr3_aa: CASSRTSGMGYEQYF
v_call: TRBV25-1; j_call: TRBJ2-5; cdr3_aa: CASSAWDRGHSETQYF
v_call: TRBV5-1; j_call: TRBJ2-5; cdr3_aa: CASSLRQPQETQYF
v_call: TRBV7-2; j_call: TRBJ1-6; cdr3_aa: CASSSWTDTYNSPLHF
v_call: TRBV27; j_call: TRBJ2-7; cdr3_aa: CASMKGGQGLNEQYF
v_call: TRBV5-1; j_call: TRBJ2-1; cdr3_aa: CASRYGQGGYNEQFF
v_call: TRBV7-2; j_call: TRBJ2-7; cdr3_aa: CASRRTSESYEQYF
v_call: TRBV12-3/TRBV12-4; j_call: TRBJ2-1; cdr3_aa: CASGDRVEQFF
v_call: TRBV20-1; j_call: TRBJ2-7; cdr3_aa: CSARESRAYEQYF
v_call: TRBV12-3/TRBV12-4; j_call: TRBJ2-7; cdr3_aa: CASSLSRPAAYEQYF
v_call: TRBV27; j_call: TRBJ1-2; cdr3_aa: CASRGKNTNYFWGYTF
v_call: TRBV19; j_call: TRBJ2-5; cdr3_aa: CASSIRETQYF
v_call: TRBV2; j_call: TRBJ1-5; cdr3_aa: CASSGGWSRDSSSNQPQHF
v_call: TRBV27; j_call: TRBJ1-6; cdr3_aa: CASSSGPTGGNSPLHF
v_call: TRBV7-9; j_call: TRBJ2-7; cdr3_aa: CASSASAKAYEQYF
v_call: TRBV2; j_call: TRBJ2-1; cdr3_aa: CASRSYSYNEQFF
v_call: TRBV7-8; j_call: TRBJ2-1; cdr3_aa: CASSFQTGEYNEQFF
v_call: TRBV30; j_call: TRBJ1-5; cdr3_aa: CAWNINNQPQHF
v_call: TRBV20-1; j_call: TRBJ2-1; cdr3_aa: CSARDRGDNEQFF
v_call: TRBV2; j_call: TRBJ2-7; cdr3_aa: CASSYMDPSSYEQYF
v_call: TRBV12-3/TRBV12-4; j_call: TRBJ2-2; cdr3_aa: CASTRGGGELFF